This TCR beta chain was captured by sequencing in a study of T cell responses to AZD1222 COVID-19 vaccine. General study results and limits: White British donors predominated, females outnumbered males, and clonal diversity was possibly underestimated.

Produced via immunoSEQ multiplex PCR; TCRdb's table is partial and in-frame only. The repertoire holds more than 95,000 clones, with roughly 90% as singletons. The CDR3 extends over 13 amino acids. V was pared by 0 bases and J by 5 bases, with 8 bases between. Germline-derived CDR1 and CDR2 are SQVTM and ANQGSEA. In the case of this clone: Its antigen is undetermined.

Specimen: peripheral blood, collected on day 0 of AZD1222 vaccination. The TCR originated in an adult in good health. The rearrangement links TRBV29-1 to TRBJ2-1, with no clear D. The CDR3 coding sequence is TGCAGCGTTGAAGAAATCGCCGACAATGAGCAGTTCTTC. Translating it yields CSVEEIADNEQFF.